This T cell receptor beta chain was recorded in a study of naive and memory T cell subsets. Trimming took 5 bases from V and 7 from J, leaving 6 bases between them. The CDR3 is made up of 12 amino acids. Germline V gives CDR1 SEHNR, CDR2 FQNEAQ (reference sequence). A UMI-containing oligonucleotide was joined by 3' ligation to the TCR cDNA template. The SP2 primer and nested alpha and beta constant region primers amplified ligated cDNA in four rounds. TCRdb itself ran the 5' RACE reads through MiXCR, one entry per CDR3 protein. The sample holds more than 50,000 distinct CDR3 sequences, under 10% seen once.

The origin of this receptor is a female donor in good health. This rearrangement joins TRBV7-9 to TRBJ1-6; D uncertain. The CDR3 sequence: CASSRGNSPLHF. For the CDR3, the DNA is TGTGCCAGCAGCCGAGGGAATTCACCCCTCCACTTT.